These 26 T cell receptor beta chains came from one sample sequenced in a study of PD-L1 blockade in urothelial cancer. Assay: immunoSEQ multiplex PCR; the TCRdb copy retains only in-frame clones and omits some. The sample comprises roughly 45,000 clones, roughly nine tenths of which are singletons, and around 8% rests with the top ten. Sequencing used PBMCs, obtained around atezolizumab (anti-PD-L1) treatment. The receptors come from a man in his sixties with urothelial cancer.

The chain uses TRBV21-1 and TRBJ1-2. TRBV21-1 is deemed a pseudogene. The CDR3 totals 15 residues. CDR3 sequence (DNA): TGTGCCAGCAGCAAGGACTCCTTCGGAGACTATGGCTACACCTTC. Translated: CASSKDSFGDYGYTF.

The J gene is TRBJ2-2, the V gene TRBV7-8; 10 bases agree with TRBD1. V trimming: 6 bases; J trimming: 4 bases; junction bases outside the gene matches: 5. CDR3 length: 15 amino acids. CDR1 is SGHVS and CDR2 is FQNEAQ in the germline V gene. The CDR3 sequence is CASRTGTGATGELFF. The DNA for the CDR3 is TGTGCCAGCAGAACCGGGACAGGGGCCACCGGGGAGCTGTTTTTT.

The chain recombines TRBV28 with TRBJ2-1; TRBD2 matches 16 bases. The CDR3 sequence is 17 residues long. V lost 4 bases to trimming and J lost 5 bases; unmatched junction nucleotides: 5. Germline assignment: CDR1 MDHEN and CDR2 SYDVKM. CDR3 in amino acids: CASSSGTSGGVNNEQFF. DNA for the CDR3: TGTGCCAGCAGTTCGGGGACTAGCGGGGGGGTCAACAATGAGCAGTTCTTC.

The rearrangement links TRBV4-1 to TRBJ1-6, with 8 bases that match TRBD1. The CDR3 extends over 15 amino acids. The ends lost 3 bases at V and 9 bases at J; junction bases unmatched: 7. Germline CDR1 is MGHRA and CDR2 is YSYEKL. The CDR3 here is CASSQSLTGVSPLHF. The CDR3 DNA reads as TGCGCCAGCAGCCAGTCCTTGACAGGGGTTTCACCCCTCCACTTT.

This chain joins TRBV29-1 and TRBJ2-1; perhaps TRBD2 as D (6 bases). V lost 4 bases to trimming and J lost 2 bases, with 12 bases between them. Germline V CDR1 and CDR2: SQVTM, ANQGSEA. The CDR3 is 14 residues long. The CDR3 nucleotides read TGCAGCGTTGGAGATGGGGGGACCTACAATGAGCAGTTCTTC. As protein: CSVGDGGTYNEQFF.

A single count supports this clone. This chain links TRBV6-5 with TRBJ1-2; no clear D gene. The CDR3 is made up of 14 amino acids. The germline V gene encodes CDR1 MNHEY and CDR2 SVGAGI. V was shortened by 8 bases and J by 2 bases, with 15 bases between the two germline ends. CDR3 protein: CASRRGEGNYGYTF. CDR3 DNA: TGTGCCAGCCGGCGGGGAGAGGGAAACTATGGCTACACCTTC.

This chain joins TRBV5-1 and TRBJ2-7, with 9 bases lining up with TRBD1. This CDR3 is built from 14 residues. Germline V gene lookup returns CDR1 SGHRS and CDR2 YFSETQ. J lost 5 bases, V lost 2 bases, and 5 bases had no gene match. For the CDR3, the DNA is TGCGCCAGCAGCTTAACAGGGGGCCAAAACGAGCAGTACTTC. Translating it yields CASSLTGGQNEQYF. The full variable domain, its missing parts supplied by reference TRBV5-1 and TRBJ2-7, is KAGVTQTPRYLIKTRGQQVTLSCSPISGHRSVSWYQQTPGQGLQFLFEYFSETQRNKGNFPGRFSGRQFSNSRSEMNVSTLELGDSALYLCASSLTGGQNEQYFGPGTRLTVT.

This clone was seen a few times. The genes are TRBV4-1 and TRBJ1-6; D not certain. Germline V gene lookup returns CDR1 MGHRA and CDR2 YSYEKL. The CDR3 runs 15 residues. Trimming stripped 0 bases from V and 0 bases from J, with 3 bases between. The CDR3 here is CASSQDSSYNSPLHF. The CDR3 nucleotides read TGCGCCAGCAGCCAAGACAGCTCCTATAATTCACCCCTCCACTTT.

The rearrangement links TRBV29-1 to TRBJ2-2; 8 nucleotides line up with TRBD1. In germline, CDR1 is SQVTM, CDR2 ANQGSEA. The CDR3 is 13 amino acids. J lost 5 bases, V lost 4 bases, and 3 bases had no gene match. The CDR3 reads CSVVTGGTGELFF. The DNA for the CDR3 is TGCAGCGTTGTCACAGGGGGGACCGGGGAGCTGTTTTTT.

This clone was counted a single time. This sequence joins TRBV19 and TRBJ2-2, with D tentatively TRBD1 (6 bases). Germline V gives CDR1 LNHDA, CDR2 SQIVND (reference sequence). CDR3 length equals 14 residues. The V and J ends lost 7 bases and 0 bases respectively, with 9 bases between them. CDR3 DNA sequence: TGTGCCAGTAACAGGGCAGCGAACACCGGGGAGCTGTTTTTT. Its protein is CASNRAANTGELFF. Drawing the rest from reference TRBV19 and TRBJ2-2, the complete variable domain is DGGITQSPKYLFRKEGQNVTLSCEQNLNHDAMYWYRQDPGQGLRLIYYSQIVNDFQKGDIAEGYSVSREKKESFPLTVTSAQKNPTAFYLCASNRAANTGELFFGEGSRLTVL.

The rearrangement joins TRBV9 to TRBJ1-2; D not certain. V was clipped by 3 bases and J by 1 base, with 16 bases between them. CDR1 SGDLS and CDR2 YYNGEE come from the germline V gene. The CDR3 totals 16 residues. CDR3 in amino acids: CASSAFFGVNNYGYTF. CDR3 DNA: TGTGCCAGCAGCGCCTTCTTCGGAGTTAATAACTATGGCTACACCTTC.

The chain uses TRBV18 and TRBJ2-3; 11 bases line up with TRBD2. There are 19 residues in the CDR3. The V and J ends lost 1 base and 3 bases, in that order; junction bases with no gene match: 12. Per the germline V gene, CDR1 is KGHSH and CDR2 is LQKENI. The CDR3, as DNA: TGTGCCAGCTCACCACTCTCCCGACTAGCGGGGAGTGGTACAGATACGCAGTATTTT. Translating gives CASSPLSRLAGSGTDTQYF.

This sequence joins TRBV4-1 and TRBJ2-1, with 8 bases identical to TRBD2. The junction had 7 bases not matched to a gene; V was cut back by 4 bases and J by 2 bases. Looked up from germline, CDR1 is MGHRA and CDR2 is YSYEKL. The CDR3 consists of 16 residues. The CDR3 nucleotides read TGCGCCAGCAGCCTGGGAGCGGGGGTAACCTACAATGAGCAGTTCTTC. Amino acids: CASSLGAGVTYNEQFF.

V is TRBV19 and J is TRBJ1-2; D possibly corresponds to TRBD1 (6 bases). Germline loops: CDR1 LNHDA, CDR2 SQIVND (reference sequence). V lost 5 bases and J 3 bases, leaving 16 bases between the germline ends. CDR3 length: 15 amino acids. In DNA, the CDR3 is TGTGCCAGTAGTCCAGACAGGAATCCCTACTATGGCTACACCTTC. Protein sequence: CASSPDRNPYYGYTF.

V is TRBV5-3 and J is TRBJ2-6, with TRBD2 matching over 7 bases. TRBV5-3 is placed among ORFs of uncertain function. This CDR3 spans 18 amino acids. J was trimmed by 0 bases and V by 4 bases; bases with no gene match: 10. CDR3 region: CARSPGLADLSGANVLTF. The DNA of the CDR3 is TGTGCCAGAAGCCCCGGGCTAGCGGACCTCTCTGGGGCCAACGTCCTGACTTTC.

The chain links TRBV10-3 to TRBJ2-7, with TRBD1 identical over 9 bases. This CDR3 has 14 residues. CDR1 is ENHRY and CDR2 is SYGVKD in the germline V gene. The V gene end was trimmed by 8 bases and the J gene end by 6 bases; junction bases not matched to a gene: 11. This chain's CDR3 is CAIRRDRAFSEQYF. The DNA for the CDR3 is TGTGCCATCCGCAGGGACAGGGCTTTCAGCGAGCAGTACTTC.

Points on this clone: Other DNA sequences in this sample translate to the same CDR3. CDR3 residues: CASSPDRGNQPQHF. CDR3 sequence (DNA): TGTGCCAGCTCACCGGACAGGGGCAATCAGCCCCAGCATTTT. The chain combines TRBV18 with TRBJ1-5, with 8 nucleotides matching TRBD1. Germline V gene lookup returns CDR1 KGHSH and CDR2 LQKENI. Unmatched junction bases numbered 0, after V lost 3 bases and J lost 2 bases. The CDR3 is made up of 14 amino acids.

V and J are TRBV19 and TRBJ1-2; D is unclear. CDR3 length: 14 residues. The germline V gene encodes CDR1 LNHDA and CDR2 SQIVND (reference sequence). Trimming stripped 6 bases from V and 5 bases from J, with 16 bases between. CDR3 coding DNA: TGTGCCAGTAGGGACCGCCCCGGGGAATATGGCTACACCTTC. Encoded protein: CASRDRPGEYGYTF.

The V call is TRBV2, the J call TRBJ1-5; no definite D call. This CDR3 comprises 15 residues. Looked up from germline, CDR1 is SNHLY and CDR2 is FYNNEI. Trimming stripped 3 bases from V and 1 base from J, with 10 bases between. CDR3 amino acids: CASSERLPSNQPQHF. DNA for the CDR3: TGTGCCAGCAGTGAGAGGCTTCCCAGCAATCAGCCCCAGCATTTT.

The V call is TRBV7-6, the J call TRBJ1-6; D unclear. The V end lost 5 bases, the J end lost 7 bases, and 12 bases lay between the germline ends. Germline CDR1 is SGHVS and CDR2 is FNYEAQ. CDR3 length: 14 residues. CDR3 sequence: CASSPRPGNSPLHF. CDR3 nucleotide sequence: TGTGCCAGCAGCCCACGCCCGGGGAATTCACCCCTCCACTTT.

This chain connects TRBV19 to TRBJ1-5, with 9 positions matching TRBD1. The CDR3 contains 15 residues. The V and J ends lost 7 bases and 2 bases, in that order; junction bases with no gene match: 6. Per germline, CDR1 LNHDA and CDR2 SQIVND (reference sequence). The CDR3 nucleotides are TGTGCCAGTATCGGACAGGGGTTGGGCAATCAGCCCCAGCATTTT. Its translation: CASIGQGLGNQPQHF.

The V and J genes are TRBV7-8 and TRBJ2-1; weak D call: TRBD2 (7 bases). CDR3 size: 13 residues. V was pared by 1 base and J by 11 bases, with 12 bases between. The germline CDR1 and CDR2 sequences are SGHVS and FQNEAQ. This chain's CDR3 is CASSLGRGGQQFF. CDR3 nucleotides: TGTGCCAGCAGCTTAGGGAGGGGGGGCCAGCAGTTCTTC. Complete variable domain (other parts from reference TRBV7-8 and TRBJ2-1): GAGVSQSPRYKVAKRGQDVALRCDPISGHVSLFWYQQALGQGPEFLTYFQNEAQLDKSGLPSDRFFAERPEGSVSTLKIQRTQQEDSAVYLCASSLGRGGQQFFGPGTRLTVL.

This clone was seen a few times. This chain connects TRBV6-6 to TRBJ2-2; TRBD2 matches at 9 bases. The germline gives CDR1 MNHNY, CDR2 SVGAGI (reference sequence). The CDR3 runs 14 residues. V lost 6 bases and J lost 7; bases outside the gene matches: 6. In DNA form, the CDR3 reads TGTGCCAGCAGCCCAGCGGGGGGAGGCGGGGAGCTGTTTTTT. Translating it yields CASSPAGGGGELFF.

The chain uses TRBV10-3 and TRBJ2-7; TRBD2 agrees at 9 bases. Germline CDR1 ENHRY, CDR2 SYGVKD. This CDR3 spans 14 amino acids. With 11 bases clipped from V and 3 bases from J, the junction kept 11 bases outside the gene matches. The DNA of the CDR3 is TGTGCCGTTGGAGCGGGGGGCAGAGTCTACGAGCAGTACTTC. This codes for CAVGAGGRVYEQYF.

V and J are TRBV4-2 and TRBJ2-1; TRBD2 matches at 9 bases. This CDR3 spans 15 amino acids. The germline gives CDR1 LGHNA, CDR2 YNFKEQ. V dropped 1 base and J dropped 4; count of bases not matched to a gene: 2. The CDR3 nucleotides are TGTGCCAGCAGCCAAGGTGCGGGGGGGTACAATGAGCAGTTCTTC. This sequence encodes CASSQGAGGYNEQFF.

This rearrangement joins TRBV5-4 to TRBJ1-1; the match to TRBD1 covers 7 bases. The CDR3 consists of 14 residues. Germline assignment: CDR1 SGHNT and CDR2 YYREEE (reference sequence). The V segment lost 4 bases and the J segment 1 base; nucleotides outside the gene matches: 4. In DNA form, the CDR3 reads TGTGCCAGCAGCCAGGACAGGCAGAACACTGAAGCTTTCTTT. Protein sequence: CASSQDRQNTEAFF.